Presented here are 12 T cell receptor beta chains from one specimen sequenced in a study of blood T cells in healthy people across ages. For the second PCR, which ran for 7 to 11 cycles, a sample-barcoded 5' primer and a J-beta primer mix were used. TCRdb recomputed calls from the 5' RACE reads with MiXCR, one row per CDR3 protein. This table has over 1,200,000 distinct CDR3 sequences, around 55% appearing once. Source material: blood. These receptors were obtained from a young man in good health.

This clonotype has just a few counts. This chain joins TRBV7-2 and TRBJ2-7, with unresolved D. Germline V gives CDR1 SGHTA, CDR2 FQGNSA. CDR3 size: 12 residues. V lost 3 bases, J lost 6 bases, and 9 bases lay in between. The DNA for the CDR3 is TGTGCCAGCAGCTTCAGGTTCTCCGAGCAGTACTTC. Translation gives CASSFRFSEQYF.

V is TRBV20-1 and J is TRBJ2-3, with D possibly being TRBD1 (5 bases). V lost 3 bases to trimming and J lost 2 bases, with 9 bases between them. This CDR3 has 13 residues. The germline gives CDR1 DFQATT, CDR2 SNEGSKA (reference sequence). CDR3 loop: CSASPDNTDTQYF. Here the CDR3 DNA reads TGCAGTGCTAGTCCGGACAACACAGATACGCAGTATTTT.

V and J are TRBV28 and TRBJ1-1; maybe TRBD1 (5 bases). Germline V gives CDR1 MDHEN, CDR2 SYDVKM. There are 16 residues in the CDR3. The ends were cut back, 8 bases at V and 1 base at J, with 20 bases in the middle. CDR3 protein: CASLGEGRIGNTEAFF. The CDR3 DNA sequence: TGTGCCAGCTTGGGCGAGGGGCGCATAGGGAACACTGAAGCTTTCTTT.

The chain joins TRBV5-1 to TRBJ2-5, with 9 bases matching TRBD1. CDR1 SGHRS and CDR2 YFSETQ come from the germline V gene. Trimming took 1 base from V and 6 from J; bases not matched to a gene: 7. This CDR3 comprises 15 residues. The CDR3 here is CASSLPGQGIQTQYF. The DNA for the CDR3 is TGCGCCAGCAGCTTGCCGGGACAGGGTATTCAGACCCAGTACTTC.

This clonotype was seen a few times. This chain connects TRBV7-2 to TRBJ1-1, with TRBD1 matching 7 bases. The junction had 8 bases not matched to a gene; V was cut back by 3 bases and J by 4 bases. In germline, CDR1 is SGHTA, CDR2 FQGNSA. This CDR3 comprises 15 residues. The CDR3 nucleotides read TGTGCCAGCAGCTTGAGGACAGGTATGGCCACTGAAGCTTTCTTT. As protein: CASSLRTGMATEAFF.

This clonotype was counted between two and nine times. Written as DNA, the CDR3 is TGTGCCAGCAGTTTATACTCGCGGGAGGGGCCAGAGGAGACCCAGTACTTC. Amino acid sequence: CASSLYSREGPEETQYF. The chain carries TRBV27 and TRBJ2-5, with 9 bases aligning to TRBD2. Germline loops: CDR1 MNHEY, CDR2 SMNVEV (reference sequence). The CDR3 loop spans 17 amino acids. V lost 1 base and J lost 5; bases outside the gene matches: 11.

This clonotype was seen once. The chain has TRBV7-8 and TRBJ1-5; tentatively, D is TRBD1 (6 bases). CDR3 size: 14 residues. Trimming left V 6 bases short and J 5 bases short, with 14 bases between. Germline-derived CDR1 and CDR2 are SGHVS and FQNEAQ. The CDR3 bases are TGTGCCAGCAGTCCTCAGGGGAGCGATCAGCCCCAGCATTTT. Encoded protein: CASSPQGSDQPQHF.

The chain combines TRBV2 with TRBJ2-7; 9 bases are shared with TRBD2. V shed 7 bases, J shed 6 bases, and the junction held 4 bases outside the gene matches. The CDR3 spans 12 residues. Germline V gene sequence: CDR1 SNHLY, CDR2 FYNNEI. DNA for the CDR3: TGTGCCAGCAATCCTAGCGGGATCGAGCAGTACTTC. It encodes CASNPSGIEQYF.

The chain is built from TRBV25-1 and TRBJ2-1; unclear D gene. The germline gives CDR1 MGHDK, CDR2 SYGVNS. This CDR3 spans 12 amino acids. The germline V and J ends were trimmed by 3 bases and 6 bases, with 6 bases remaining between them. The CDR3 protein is CASSEVLNEQFF. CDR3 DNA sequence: TGTGCCAGCAGTGAGGTACTCAATGAGCAGTTCTTC.

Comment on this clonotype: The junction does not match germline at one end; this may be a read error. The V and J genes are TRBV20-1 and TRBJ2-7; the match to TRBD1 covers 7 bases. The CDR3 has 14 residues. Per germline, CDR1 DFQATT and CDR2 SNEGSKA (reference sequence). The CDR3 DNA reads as TGCAGTGCCAGAGGCGACAGGGTGGGCTACGAGCAGTACTTC. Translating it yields CSARGDRVGYEQYF.

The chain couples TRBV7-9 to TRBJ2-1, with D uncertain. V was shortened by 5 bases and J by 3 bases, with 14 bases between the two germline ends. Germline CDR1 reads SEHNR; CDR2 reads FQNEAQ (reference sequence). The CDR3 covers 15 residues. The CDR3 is CASSAPRLDYNEQFF. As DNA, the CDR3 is TGTGCCAGCAGCGCCCCACGACTGGACTACAATGAGCAGTTCTTC.

CDR3 nucleotides: TGTGCCAGCAGTTTCCCGGGAGCGCCCTCCTACAATGAGCAGTTCTTC. This translates into CASSFPGAPSYNEQFF. The chain is built from TRBV28 and TRBJ2-1, with a weak D call TRBD2 (6 bases). V lost 3 bases and J 0 bases, leaving 12 bases between the germline ends. CDR1 is MDHEN, CDR2 SYDVKM, per germline. This CDR3 is 16 amino acids long.